The next 2 T cell receptor beta chains were all read from a single sample in a study of blood T cell repertoires in COVID-19. Assay: immunoSEQ multiplex PCR; the TCRdb copy retains only in-frame clones and omits some. The profile shows under 200,000 clones, about 89% of them singletons. The specimen sequenced was peripheral blood. These receptors all come from a man between 65 and 85 years old with acute or convalescent COVID-19.

Note on this clone: At one boundary the junction diverges from the germline segment, which might be a read error. The CDR3 sequence is CAASVGGSGDYGYTF. CDR3 DNA: TGTGCCGCCAGTGTGGGGGGTAGCGGTGACTATGGCTACACCTTC. V usage is TRBV24-1 and J usage is TRBJ1-2; tentatively, D is TRBD1 (5 bases). CDR3 size: 15 residues. The germline gives CDR1 KGHDR, CDR2 SFDVKD.

The chain combines TRBV29-1 with TRBJ2-7; 8 positions agree with TRBD2. CDR1 is SQVTM, CDR2 ANQGSEA, per germline. Trimming removed 8 bases from V and 3 bases from J; junction bases left unmatched: 12. The CDR3 totals 14 residues. CDR3 DNA: TGCAGCTACAGCTGGTACAGCGGGAGCTACGAGCAGTACTTC. Protein product: CSYSWYSGSYEQYF.